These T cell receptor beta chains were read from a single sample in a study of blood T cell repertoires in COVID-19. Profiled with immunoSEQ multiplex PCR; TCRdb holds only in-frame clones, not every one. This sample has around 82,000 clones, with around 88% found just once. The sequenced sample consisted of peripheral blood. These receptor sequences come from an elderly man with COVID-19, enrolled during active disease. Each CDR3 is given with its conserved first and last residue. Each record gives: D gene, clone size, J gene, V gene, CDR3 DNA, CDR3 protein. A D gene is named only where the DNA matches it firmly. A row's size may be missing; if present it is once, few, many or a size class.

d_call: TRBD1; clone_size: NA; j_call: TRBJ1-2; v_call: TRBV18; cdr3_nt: TGTGCCAGCTCACCCGGGACAGGGGACTATGGCTACACCTTC; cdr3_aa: CASSPGTGDYGYTF
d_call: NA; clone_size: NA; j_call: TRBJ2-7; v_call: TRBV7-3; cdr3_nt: TGTGCCAGCAGCTTAAGCGGCGGGGCAACCTCCTACGAGCAGTACTTC; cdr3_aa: CASSLSGGATSYEQYF
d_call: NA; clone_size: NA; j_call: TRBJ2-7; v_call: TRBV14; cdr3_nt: TGTGCCAGCAGCCAAGATTGGGGCGGGCAGTACTTC; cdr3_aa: CASSQDWGGQYF
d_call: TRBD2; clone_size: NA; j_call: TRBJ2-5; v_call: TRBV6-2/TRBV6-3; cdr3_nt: TGTGCCAGCAGTTACTCTGGGGGGGTAGAGACCCAGTACTTC; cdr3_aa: CASSYSGGVETQYF
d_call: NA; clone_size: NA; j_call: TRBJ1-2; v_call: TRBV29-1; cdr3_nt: TGCAGCGCCGCCGACGGGATACTCTATGGCTACACCTTC; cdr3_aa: CSAADGILYGYTF
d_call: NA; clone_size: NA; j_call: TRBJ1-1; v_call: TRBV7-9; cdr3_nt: TGTGCCAGCAGCTTAGGGGTCGCCACTAGTGACAGGGAAGCTTTCTTT; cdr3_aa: CASSLGVATSDREAFF
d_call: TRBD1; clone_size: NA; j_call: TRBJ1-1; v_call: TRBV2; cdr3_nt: TGTGCCAGCAGTTGGGACAGTCCTGAAGCTTTCTTT; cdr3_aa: CASSWDSPEAFF
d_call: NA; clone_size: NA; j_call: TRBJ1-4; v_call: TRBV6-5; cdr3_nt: TGTGCCAAAGGGGGGGTTAATGAAAAACTGTTTTTT; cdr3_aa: CAKGGVNEKLFF
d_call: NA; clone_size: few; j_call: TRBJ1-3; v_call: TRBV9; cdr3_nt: TGTGCCAGCAGCGTAGATTGGGGCAACACCATATATTTT; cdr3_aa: CASSVDWGNTIYF
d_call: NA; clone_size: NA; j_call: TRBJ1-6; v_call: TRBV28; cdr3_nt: TGTGCCAGCAGTTTGGGGGGGGGTGGTTCACCCCTCCACTTT; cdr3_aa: CASSLGGGGSPLHF
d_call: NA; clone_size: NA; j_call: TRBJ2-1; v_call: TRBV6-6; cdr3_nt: TGTGCCAGCTCAGAGGGCACAGCACTCTCCTACAATGAGCAGTTCTTC; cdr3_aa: CASSEGTALSYNEQFF
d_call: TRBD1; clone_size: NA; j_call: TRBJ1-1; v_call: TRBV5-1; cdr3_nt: TGCGCCAGCAGCTTCGGGGACAGGGAGACTGAAGCTTTCTTT; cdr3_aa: CASSFGDRETEAFF
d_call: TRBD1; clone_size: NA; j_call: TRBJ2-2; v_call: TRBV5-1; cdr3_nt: TGCGCCAGCAGCTGGGGACAGGGCCTAGCCGGGGAGCTGTTTTTT; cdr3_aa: CASSWGQGLAGELFF
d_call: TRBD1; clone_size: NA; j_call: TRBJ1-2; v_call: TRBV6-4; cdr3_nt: TGTGCCAGCAGTGTAAACAGGGGCGGGATCTATGGCTACACCTTC; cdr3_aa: CASSVNRGGIYGYTF
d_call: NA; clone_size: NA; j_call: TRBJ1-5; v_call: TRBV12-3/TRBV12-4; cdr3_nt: TGTGCCAGCAGGCGAGAACAGGAGCCCCAGCATTTT; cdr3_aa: CASRREQEPQHF
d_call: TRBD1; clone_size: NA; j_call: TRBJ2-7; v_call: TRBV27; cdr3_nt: TGTGCCAGCAGCCGAACCGGGACAGGGGGCTACGAGCAGTACTTC; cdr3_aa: CASSRTGTGGYEQYF
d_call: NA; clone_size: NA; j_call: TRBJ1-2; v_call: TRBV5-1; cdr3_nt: TGCGCCAGCAGCTTGGGTCCGGATGGCTACACCTTC; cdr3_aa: CASSLGPDGYTF
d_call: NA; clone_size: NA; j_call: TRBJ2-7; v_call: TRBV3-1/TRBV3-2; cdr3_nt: TGTGCCAGCAGCCAGGCAGGGGCCTACGAGCAGTACTTC; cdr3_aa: CASSQAGAYEQYF
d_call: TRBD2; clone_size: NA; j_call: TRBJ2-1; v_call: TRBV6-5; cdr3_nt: TGTGCCACCTGGGGGATAGCGGGGTACAATGAGCAGTTCTTC; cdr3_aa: CATWGIAGYNEQFF
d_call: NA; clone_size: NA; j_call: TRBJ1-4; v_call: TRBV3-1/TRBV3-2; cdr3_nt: TGTGCCAGCAGCCACGAATACAGGGTTAATGAAAAACTGTTTTTT; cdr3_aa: CASSHEYRVNEKLFF
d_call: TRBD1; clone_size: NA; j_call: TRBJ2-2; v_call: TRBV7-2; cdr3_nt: TGTGCCAGCAGCTCTCACCCCGGGACAGGGGGAGGCACCGGGGAGCTGTTTTTT; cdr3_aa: CASSSHPGTGGGTGELFF
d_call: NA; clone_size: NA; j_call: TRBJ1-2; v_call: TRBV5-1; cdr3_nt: TGCGCCAGCAGCTTGCGCGGGGCGCTTGGCTACACCTTC; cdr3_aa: CASSLRGALGYTF
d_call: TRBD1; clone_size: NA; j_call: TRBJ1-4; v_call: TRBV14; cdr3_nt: TGTGCCAGCAGCCAAGGAGGGGGCAGTGAAAAACTGTTTTTT; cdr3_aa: CASSQGGGSEKLFF
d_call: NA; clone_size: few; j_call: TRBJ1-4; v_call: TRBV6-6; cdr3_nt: TGTGCCAGCAGTTACGCCCTCGAGGCTAATGAAAAACTGTTTTTT; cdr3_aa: CASSYALEANEKLFF
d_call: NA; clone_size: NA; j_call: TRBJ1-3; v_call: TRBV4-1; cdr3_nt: TGCGCCAGCAGCCAACACCAGGGTCCTGGAAACACCATATATTTT; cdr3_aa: CASSQHQGPGNTIYF
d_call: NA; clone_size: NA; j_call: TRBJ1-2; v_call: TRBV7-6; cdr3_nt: TGTGCCAGCAGCTTAGTTTCTTACGGCCGGGACTATGGCTACACCTTC; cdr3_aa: CASSLVSYGRDYGYTF
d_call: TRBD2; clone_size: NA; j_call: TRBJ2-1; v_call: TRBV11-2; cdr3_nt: TGTGCCAGCAGCTATCTAGCGGGGGGTATGCTTGCCTACAATGAGCAGTTCTTC; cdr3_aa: CASSYLAGGMLAYNEQFF
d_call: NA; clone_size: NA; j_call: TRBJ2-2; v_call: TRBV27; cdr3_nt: TGTGCCAGCAGTTTTGGTGCCCGCACAGGGTACACCGGGGAGCTGTTTTTT; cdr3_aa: CASSFGARTGYTGELFF
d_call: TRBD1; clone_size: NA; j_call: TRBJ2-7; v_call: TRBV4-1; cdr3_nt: TGCGCCAGCAGCCAAGAGGGGACAGGGTCCTACGAGCAGTACTTC; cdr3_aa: CASSQEGTGSYEQYF
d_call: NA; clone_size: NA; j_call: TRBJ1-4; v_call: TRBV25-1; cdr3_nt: TGTGCCAGCAGTGCCCTCGGGACATCTAATGAAAAACTGTTTTTT; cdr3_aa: CASSALGTSNEKLFF
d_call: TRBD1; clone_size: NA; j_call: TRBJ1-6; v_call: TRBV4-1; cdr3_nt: TGCGCCAGCAGCCAACCCGGGACAGGGGGCTACAATTCACCCCTCCACTTT; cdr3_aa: CASSQPGTGGYNSPLHF
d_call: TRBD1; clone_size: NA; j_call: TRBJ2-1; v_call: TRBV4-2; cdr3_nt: TGTGCCAGCAGCCAAGCCGGGACAGGTAACAATGAGCAGTTCTTC; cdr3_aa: CASSQAGTGNNEQFF
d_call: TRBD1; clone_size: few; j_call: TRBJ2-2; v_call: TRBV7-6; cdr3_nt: TGTGCCAGCACCAAACCAGGGACAGGGACGACCGGGGAGCTGTTTTTT; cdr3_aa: CASTKPGTGTTGELFF
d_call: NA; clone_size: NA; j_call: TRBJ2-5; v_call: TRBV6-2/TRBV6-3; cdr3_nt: TGTGCCAGCAGCATTCTCGGTCGGGAGACCCAGTACTTC; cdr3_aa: CASSILGRETQYF
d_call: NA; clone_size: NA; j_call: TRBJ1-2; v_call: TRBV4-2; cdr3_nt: TGTGCCAGCAACCGAGAGGGGTCACGGGGGGATGGCTACACCTTC; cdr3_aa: CASNREGSRGDGYTF
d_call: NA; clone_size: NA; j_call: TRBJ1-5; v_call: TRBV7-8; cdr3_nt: TGTGCCAGCAGCTTAGCGGCAGGGTTTATCGGTCAGCCCCAGCATTTT; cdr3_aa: CASSLAAGFIGQPQHF
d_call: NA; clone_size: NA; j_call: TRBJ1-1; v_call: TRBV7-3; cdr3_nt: TGTGCCAGCAGCTTAACAGGGGGTACTGAAGCTTTCTTT; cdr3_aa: CASSLTGGTEAFF
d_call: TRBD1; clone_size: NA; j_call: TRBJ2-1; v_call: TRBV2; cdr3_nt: TGTGCCAGCAGTGAAGAGGGGGCCGGTGAGCAGTTCTTC; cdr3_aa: CASSEEGAGEQFF
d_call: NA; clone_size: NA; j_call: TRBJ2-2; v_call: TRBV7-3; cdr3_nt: TGTGCCAGCAAAATCGGAGAGACCGCGAACACCGGGGAGCTGTTTTTT; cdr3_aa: CASKIGETANTGELFF
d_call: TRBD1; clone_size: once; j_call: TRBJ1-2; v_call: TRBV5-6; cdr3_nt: TGTGCCAGCAGCGACACAGGGGGCAACGGCTACACCTTC; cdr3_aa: CASSDTGGNGYTF
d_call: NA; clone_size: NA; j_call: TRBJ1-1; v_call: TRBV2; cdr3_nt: TGTGCCAGCTCACAGATGAACACTGAAGCTTTCTTT; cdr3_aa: CASSQMNTEAFF
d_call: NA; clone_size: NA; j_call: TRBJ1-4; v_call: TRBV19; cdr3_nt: TGTGCCAGTAGTATAGTGGGAGGCCCGACGGGGGTGTTTTTT; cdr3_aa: CASSIVGGPTGVFF
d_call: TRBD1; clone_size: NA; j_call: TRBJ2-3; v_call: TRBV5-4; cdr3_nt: TGTGCCAGCAGCCCCCGGACAGGGGGCACAGATACGCAGTATTTT; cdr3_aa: CASSPRTGGTDTQYF
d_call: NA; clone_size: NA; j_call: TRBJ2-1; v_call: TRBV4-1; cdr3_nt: TGCGCCAGCCAAGCAGGGCGAGGAGAGCAGTTCTTC; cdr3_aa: CASQAGRGEQFF
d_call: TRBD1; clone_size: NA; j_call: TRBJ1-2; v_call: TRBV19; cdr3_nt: TGTGCCAGTACCATGACAGGGGAGTATAGAAGCTACACCTTC; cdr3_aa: CASTMTGEYRSYTF
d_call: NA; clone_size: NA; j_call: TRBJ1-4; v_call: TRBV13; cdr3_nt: TGTGCCAGCAGCTTTCATTCCGGTGCTGAAAAACTGTTTTTT; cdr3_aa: CASSFHSGAEKLFF
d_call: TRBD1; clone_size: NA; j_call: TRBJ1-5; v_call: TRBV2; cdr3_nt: TGTGCCAGCAGTGAAGAAAAGGGGGCAAGGCAGCCCCAGCATTTT; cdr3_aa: CASSEEKGARQPQHF